The TCR beta chain described here comes from a study of T cell changes during pregnancy in multiple sclerosis. CDR1 and CDR2 (germline): MGHRA, YSYEKL. The CDR3 extends over 15 amino acids. With 4 bases clipped from V and 4 bases from J, the junction kept 10 bases outside the gene matches. The data were produced by immunoSEQ multiplex PCR, yet TCRdb's version contains in-frame clones alone and is incomplete. The sample yields around 50,000 clones, 85% to 90% seen once. The input for sequencing was CD8+ T cells from peripheral blood mononuclear cells, taken in the second trimester of pregnancy. The receptor's source is a female donor with multiple sclerosis, enrolled in a pregnancy study. This rearrangement joins TRBV4-1 to TRBJ2-7; 7 bases align to TRBD2. The CDR3, as DNA: TGCGCCAGCAGCCCCCTGGGGGGGGGAAGGTACGAGCAGTACTTC. This gives the protein CASSPLGGGRYEQYF.